The rows below give T cell receptor beta chains drawn from one sample of a study of cytomegalovirus exposure and HLA in healthy donors. Measured with immunoSEQ multiplex PCR; TCRdb has only the in-frame clones, and not every one. The sample consists of 170,000 or so clones, under 80% of them appearing once. Source material: PBMCs. The receptors were sampled from a woman in her 30s in good health and CMV-seronegative. The CDR3 runs from the conserved cysteine through the conserved F or W. The order of the fields is CDR3 protein, CDR3 DNA, D gene, V gene, clone size, J gene. A D gene is named only where the DNA matches it firmly. Not every row has a clone size; where given, it reads once, few, many or a size class.

CDR3 protein: CASSPTGGAYNEQFF
CDR3 DNA: TGTGCCAGCAGCCCAACGGGGGGGGCCTACAATGAGCAGTTCTTC
D gene: TRBD2
V gene: TRBV7-3
clone size: .
J gene: TRBJ2-1

CDR3 protein: CASSSYFTSGGAKNIQYF
CDR3 DNA: TGTGCCAGCAGCTCTTACTTTACTAGCGGGGGAGCCAAAAACATTCAGTACTTC
D gene: TRBD2
V gene: TRBV7-2
clone size: few
J gene: TRBJ2-4

CDR3 protein: CASSVNRDEETQYF
CDR3 DNA: TGTGCCAGCAGTGTTAACAGGGACGAAGAGACCCAGTACTTC
D gene: .
V gene: TRBV2
clone size: .
J gene: TRBJ2-5

CDR3 protein: CASSFPGLYNEQFF
CDR3 DNA: TGTGCCAGCAGTTTTCCGGGTTTGTACAATGAGCAGTTCTTC
D gene: .
V gene: TRBV28
clone size: .
J gene: TRBJ2-1

CDR3 protein: CASSGMDRGEGEAFF
CDR3 DNA: TGTGCCAGCAGCGGGATGGACAGGGGTGAGGGTGAAGCTTTCTTT
D gene: TRBD1
V gene: TRBV9
clone size: .
J gene: TRBJ1-1

CDR3 protein: CASSISGQRLSNQPQHF
CDR3 DNA: TGTGCCAGTAGTATTAGCGGGCAGAGACTTAGCAATCAGCCCCAGCATTTT
D gene: .
V gene: TRBV19
clone size: .
J gene: TRBJ1-5

CDR3 protein: CASSSVWAGGQETQYF
CDR3 DNA: TGTGCCAGCAGTTCCGTCTGGGCGGGGGGCCAAGAGACCCAGTACTTC
D gene: TRBD2
V gene: TRBV27
clone size: .
J gene: TRBJ2-5

CDR3 protein: CASYRPGGANVLTF
CDR3 DNA: TGTGCCAGCTACCGCCCCGGTGGGGCCAACGTCCTGACTTTC
D gene: .
V gene: TRBV7-2
clone size: .
J gene: TRBJ2-6

CDR3 protein: CSVVLGADTQYF
CDR3 DNA: TGCAGCGTTGTGTTAGGGGCAGATACGCAGTATTTT
D gene: .
V gene: TRBV29-1
clone size: .
J gene: TRBJ2-3

CDR3 protein: CASSLLVSTDTQYF
CDR3 DNA: TGTGCCAGCAGCTTACTCGTGAGCACAGATACGCAGTATTTT
D gene: .
V gene: TRBV5-5
clone size: once
J gene: TRBJ2-3

CDR3 protein: CASSEPAAGLMNTEAFF
CDR3 DNA: TGTGCCAGCAGTGAACCGGCGGCAGGGCTCATGAACACTGAAGCTTTCTTT
D gene: .
V gene: TRBV6-1
clone size: few
J gene: TRBJ1-1

CDR3 protein: CASGGGPYGYTF
CDR3 DNA: TGTGCCAGCGGTGGGGGCCCCTATGGCTACACCTTC
D gene: .
V gene: TRBV28
clone size: .
J gene: TRBJ1-2

CDR3 protein: CASRGGDQETQYF
CDR3 DNA: TGCGCCAGCAGGGGGGGGGACCAAGAGACCCAGTACTTC
D gene: TRBD2
V gene: TRBV5-1
clone size: .
J gene: TRBJ2-5

CDR3 protein: CASSYGGRGWNEQFF
CDR3 DNA: TGTGCCAGCAGTTACGGGGGGCGCGGTTGGAATGAGCAGTTCTTC
D gene: .
V gene: TRBV28
clone size: .
J gene: TRBJ2-1

CDR3 protein: CASAGRAFYSGQYF
CDR3 DNA: TGTGCTAGTGCGGGGAGGGCTTTTTACTCCGGGCAGTACTTC
D gene: TRBD2
V gene: TRBV12-5
clone size: .
J gene: TRBJ2-7

CDR3 protein: CASSLSGGEAGGYTF
CDR3 DNA: TGTGCCAGCAGTTTATCAGGGGGCGAGGCTGGCGGCTACACCTTC
D gene: TRBD1
V gene: TRBV28
clone size: once
J gene: TRBJ1-2

CDR3 protein: CASSSYLDSTTYNEQFF
CDR3 DNA: TGCGCCAGCAGCTCATATCTGGACAGCACTACCTACAATGAGCAGTTCTTC
D gene: .
V gene: TRBV5-1
clone size: once
J gene: TRBJ2-1

CDR3 protein: CASSFSEGSNQPQHF
CDR3 DNA: TGCGCCAGCAGCTTCAGCGAAGGTAGCAATCAGCCCCAGCATTTT
D gene: .
V gene: TRBV5-1
clone size: .
J gene: TRBJ1-5

CDR3 protein: CASSIGTSGSTDTQYF
CDR3 DNA: TGTGCCAGCAGCATAGGGACTAGCGGTTCCACAGATACGCAGTATTTT
D gene: TRBD2
V gene: TRBV5-8
clone size: .
J gene: TRBJ2-3

CDR3 protein: CASSLGGVNEAFF
CDR3 DNA: TGTGCCAGCAGCTTGGGGGGGGTGAATGAAGCTTTCTTT
D gene: .
V gene: TRBV5-4
clone size: .
J gene: TRBJ1-1

CDR3 protein: CASWDRRFSGNTIYF
CDR3 DNA: TGTGCCAGCTGGGACAGGCGATTTTCAGGAAACACCATATATTTT
D gene: TRBD1
V gene: TRBV28
clone size: .
J gene: TRBJ1-3

CDR3 protein: CASSPGLAGLDTQYF
CDR3 DNA: TGTGCCAGCAGCCCCGGACTAGCGGGGTTAGATACGCAGTATTTT
D gene: TRBD2
V gene: TRBV7-8
clone size: .
J gene: TRBJ2-3

CDR3 protein: CASSEYRGLEQYF
CDR3 DNA: TGTGCCAGCAGTGAATATAGGGGTTTGGAGCAGTACTTC
D gene: .
V gene: TRBV2
clone size: .
J gene: TRBJ2-7

CDR3 protein: CASSRIPGEATDTQYF
CDR3 DNA: TGTGCCAGCAGCCGAATTCCGGGAGAGGCGACAGATACGCAGTATTTT
D gene: .
V gene: TRBV7-3
clone size: .
J gene: TRBJ2-3

CDR3 protein: CASSYGPSGGNNEQFF
CDR3 DNA: TGTGCCAGCAGTTACGGCCCTAGCGGGGGGAACAATGAGCAGTTCTTC
D gene: TRBD2
V gene: TRBV6-6
clone size: .
J gene: TRBJ2-1

CDR3 protein: CSGHGGSSGYTF
CDR3 DNA: TGCAGCGGTCATGGGGGCTCATCTGGCTACACCTTC
D gene: .
V gene: TRBV29-1
clone size: .
J gene: TRBJ1-2

CDR3 protein: CAWSGVNYGYTF
CDR3 DNA: TGTGCCTGGAGTGGAGTGAACTATGGCTACACCTTC
D gene: .
V gene: TRBV30
clone size: once
J gene: TRBJ1-2

CDR3 protein: CASSLVRKETQYF
CDR3 DNA: TGTGCCAGCAGCTTAGTCAGGAAGGAGACCCAGTACTTC
D gene: .
V gene: TRBV7-2
clone size: .
J gene: TRBJ2-5

CDR3 protein: CASSLGPTGISSGANGLTF
CDR3 DNA: TGCGCCAGCAGCTTGGGCCCCACAGGGATCTCCTCTGGGGCCAACGGCCTGACTTTC
D gene: .
V gene: TRBV5-1
clone size: .
J gene: TRBJ2-6

CDR3 protein: CASSSQGGGTDTQYF
CDR3 DNA: TGTGCCAGCAGTTCCCAAGGGGGCGGCACAGATACGCAGTATTTT
D gene: TRBD1
V gene: TRBV6-5
clone size: .
J gene: TRBJ2-3

CDR3 protein: CASSSSRTFATQYF
CDR3 DNA: TGTGCCAGCAGTTCTAGCAGGACGTTTGCGACCCAGTACTTC
D gene: .
V gene: TRBV27
clone size: .
J gene: TRBJ2-5

CDR3 protein: CASSYSRPNTGELFF
CDR3 DNA: TGTGCCAGCAGTTACTCCAGGCCCAACACCGGGGAGCTGTTTTTT
D gene: .
V gene: TRBV6-5
clone size: .
J gene: TRBJ2-2

CDR3 protein: CASSSTTGGWTEAFF
CDR3 DNA: TGCGCCAGCAGCTCGACGACAGGGGGATGGACTGAAGCTTTCTTT
D gene: TRBD1
V gene: TRBV5-1
clone size: .
J gene: TRBJ1-1

CDR3 protein: CASSETASYEQYF
CDR3 DNA: TGTGCCAGCAGCGAGACAGCCTCCTACGAGCAGTACTTC
D gene: .
V gene: TRBV9
clone size: .
J gene: TRBJ2-7

CDR3 protein: CAWIRGQENTEAFF
CDR3 DNA: TGTGCCTGGATTAGGGGACAGGAGAACACTGAAGCTTTCTTT
D gene: TRBD1
V gene: TRBV30
clone size: .
J gene: TRBJ1-1

CDR3 protein: CASSLNRIDGYTF
CDR3 DNA: TGTGCCAGCAGTTTAAACAGAATCGATGGCTACACCTTC
D gene: .
V gene: TRBV27
clone size: .
J gene: TRBJ1-2

CDR3 protein: CASSAGFSNQPQHF
CDR3 DNA: TGTGCCAGCAGCGCCGGGTTCAGCAATCAGCCCCAGCATTTT
D gene: .
V gene: TRBV7-9
clone size: .
J gene: TRBJ1-5

CDR3 protein: CASSQSAGGSDTQYF
CDR3 DNA: TGTGCCAGCAGCCAATCAGCGGGGGGCTCGGATACGCAGTATTTT
D gene: TRBD2
V gene: TRBV2
clone size: .
J gene: TRBJ2-3

CDR3 protein: CASIGGANGLTF
CDR3 DNA: TGTGCCAGCATTGGTGGGGCCAACGGCCTGACTTTC
D gene: .
V gene: TRBV2
clone size: once
J gene: TRBJ2-6

CDR3 protein: CASSLAGGQVDSPLHF
CDR3 DNA: TGCGCCAGCAGCTTGGCCGGGGGGCAAGTCGATTCACCCCTCCACTTT
D gene: .
V gene: TRBV5-1
clone size: .
J gene: TRBJ1-6

CDR3 protein: CAWSVSEGGVQPQHF
CDR3 DNA: TGTGCCTGGAGTGTATCCGAAGGGGGCGTTCAGCCCCAGCATTTT
D gene: TRBD1
V gene: TRBV30
clone size: .
J gene: TRBJ1-5

CDR3 protein: CASSLSTRVNTEAFF
CDR3 DNA: TGCGCCAGCAGCTTGAGTACCAGGGTAAACACTGAAGCTTTCTTT
D gene: .
V gene: TRBV5-1
clone size: .
J gene: TRBJ1-1

CDR3 protein: CASSLGGQKSQPQHF
CDR3 DNA: TGTGCCAGCAGCTTGGGGGGACAGAAAAGCCAGCCCCAGCATTTT
D gene: TRBD1
V gene: TRBV5-6
clone size: .
J gene: TRBJ1-5

CDR3 protein: CASIGGLGNQPQHF
CDR3 DNA: TGTGCCAGTATCGGGGGGCTCGGCAATCAGCCCCAGCATTTT
D gene: .
V gene: TRBV19
clone size: .
J gene: TRBJ1-5

CDR3 protein: CASRIQGTEAFF
CDR3 DNA: TGTGCCAGTAGAATACAGGGTACTGAAGCTTTCTTT
D gene: .
V gene: TRBV19
clone size: .
J gene: TRBJ1-1

CDR3 protein: CAWSGQDNEQFF
CDR3 DNA: TGTGCCTGGAGTGGCCAGGACAATGAGCAGTTCTTC
D gene: .
V gene: TRBV30
clone size: .
J gene: TRBJ2-1

CDR3 protein: CASSQPRGLTYNEQFF
CDR3 DNA: TGTGCCAGCAGCCAACCCAGGGGGCTTACCTACAATGAGCAGTTCTTC
D gene: TRBD1
V gene: TRBV6-6
clone size: once
J gene: TRBJ2-1

CDR3 protein: CASSPSSTGTGTYGYTF
CDR3 DNA: TGTGCCAGCAGTCCATCATCGACCGGGACAGGGACCTATGGCTACACCTTC
D gene: TRBD1
V gene: TRBV28
clone size: .
J gene: TRBJ1-2

CDR3 protein: CASSTSPQGFEQYF
CDR3 DNA: TGTGCCAGTAGTACTTCCCCCCAGGGTTTCGAGCAGTACTTC
D gene: .
V gene: TRBV19
clone size: .
J gene: TRBJ2-7

CDR3 protein: CASSRGAGGTLNTEAFF
CDR3 DNA: TGCGCCAGCAGCCGTGGGGCAGGGGGTACCTTGAACACTGAAGCTTTCTTT
D gene: TRBD1
V gene: TRBV5-1
clone size: .
J gene: TRBJ1-1

CDR3 protein: CASSLGVPETQYF
CDR3 DNA: TGCGCCAGCAGCCTCGGGGTTCCAGAGACCCAGTACTTC
D gene: .
V gene: TRBV4-1
clone size: .
J gene: TRBJ2-5

CDR3 protein: CASSPLAGGSTDTQYF
CDR3 DNA: TGTGCCAGCTCACCACTAGCGGGGGGGAGCACAGATACGCAGTATTTT
D gene: TRBD2
V gene: TRBV18
clone size: .
J gene: TRBJ2-3

CDR3 protein: CASSQDGTSGVRDTQYF
CDR3 DNA: TGTGCCAGCAGCCAAGATGGGACTAGCGGGGTTAGAGATACGCAGTATTTT
D gene: TRBD2
V gene: TRBV4-2
clone size: .
J gene: TRBJ2-3

CDR3 protein: CASSPTDPRIDSPLHF
CDR3 DNA: TGCGCCAGCAGCCCCACCGATCCGCGGATTGATTCACCCCTCCACTTT
D gene: .
V gene: TRBV5-1
clone size: .
J gene: TRBJ1-6

CDR3 protein: CASSGPQGDYMNTEAFF
CDR3 DNA: TGTGCCAGCAGTGGGCCTCAGGGGGATTACATGAACACTGAAGCTTTCTTT
D gene: TRBD1
V gene: TRBV2
clone size: .
J gene: TRBJ1-1